Listed below are T cell receptor beta chains from one sample, sequenced in a study of T cells in narcolepsy. TCRdb's table, derived via immunoSEQ multiplex PCR, lists solely in-frame clones and lacks some. The profile shows 20,000 to 25,000 clones, around 81% of them singletons. The sample comprised memory (CD45RA-) CD4+ T cells from blood. The receptors derive from a human donor in good health. Each CDR3 is given with its conserved first and last residue. The order of the fields is V gene, J gene, CDR3 protein.

v_call: TRBV4-3; j_call: TRBJ1-1; cdr3_aa: CASSQTRNTEAFF
v_call: TRBV19; j_call: TRBJ2-2; cdr3_aa: CASSIEGGVGELFF
v_call: TRBV9; j_call: TRBJ1-1; cdr3_aa: CASSGGPLANTEAFF
v_call: TRBV15; j_call: TRBJ1-1; cdr3_aa: CATSRAPDKTEAFF
v_call: TRBV5-6; j_call: TRBJ1-1; cdr3_aa: CASSLDLGEAFF
v_call: TRBV5-6; j_call: TRBJ2-1; cdr3_aa: CASSYDSDHNEQFF
v_call: TRBV14; j_call: TRBJ2-3; cdr3_aa: CASSQAVGAGYSTDTQYF
v_call: TRBV6-1; j_call: TRBJ1-5; cdr3_aa: CASSDRTQPQHF
v_call: TRBV6-1; j_call: TRBJ1-2; cdr3_aa: CASSSTPGQGNGYTF
v_call: TRBV15; j_call: TRBJ1-1; cdr3_aa: CATSRDGGTEAFF
v_call: TRBV19; j_call: TRBJ2-1; cdr3_aa: CASSMDWDNEQFF
v_call: TRBV5-1; j_call: TRBJ2-7; cdr3_aa: CASSPQGGQKYEQYF
v_call: TRBV27; j_call: TRBJ1-5; cdr3_aa: CASSYDRGVRQPQHF
v_call: TRBV6-1; j_call: TRBJ2-7; cdr3_aa: CASRRTGTPYEQYF
v_call: TRBV7-2; j_call: TRBJ2-1; cdr3_aa: CAASSYNEQFF
v_call: TRBV5-1; j_call: TRBJ2-7; cdr3_aa: CASSLAAGGRYEQYF
v_call: TRBV29-1; j_call: TRBJ1-2; cdr3_aa: CSVKGRRGGYTF
v_call: TRBV11-2; j_call: TRBJ1-2; cdr3_aa: CASSPEDGYGYTF
v_call: TRBV7-8; j_call: TRBJ2-1; cdr3_aa: CASRPPQSSSYNEQFF
v_call: TRBV5-1; j_call: TRBJ1-2; cdr3_aa: CASSLSGTGGGYTF
v_call: TRBV15; j_call: TRBJ2-7; cdr3_aa: CATSNSGGGEQYF
v_call: TRBV9; j_call: TRBJ1-2; cdr3_aa: CASSVERSGGLYGYTF
v_call: TRBV7-2; j_call: TRBJ2-1; cdr3_aa: CASSSFSRGVGEQFF
v_call: TRBV7-6; j_call: TRBJ2-7; cdr3_aa: CASSPDRQGEQYF
v_call: TRBV9; j_call: TRBJ1-1; cdr3_aa: CASSVDPQGQENTEAFF
v_call: TRBV29-1; j_call: TRBJ1-2; cdr3_aa: CSVDTGARYGYTF
v_call: TRBV19; j_call: TRBJ2-5; cdr3_aa: CASSSPGEGRGVGGETQYF
v_call: TRBV27; j_call: TRBJ2-3; cdr3_aa: CASSFSGGGHLWTDTQYF
v_call: TRBV27; j_call: TRBJ2-7; cdr3_aa: CASSLGRLGSNEQYF
v_call: TRBV6-1; j_call: TRBJ1-5; cdr3_aa: CASSPVGTGIQPQHF
v_call: TRBV6-5; j_call: TRBJ2-5; cdr3_aa: CASSFTEGTQYF
v_call: TRBV10-3; j_call: TRBJ2-7; cdr3_aa: CAISRGTYEQYF
v_call: TRBV19; j_call: TRBJ2-7; cdr3_aa: CASSRGGRWSYEQYF
v_call: TRBV5-4; j_call: TRBJ2-1; cdr3_aa: CASSGGGGALYNEQFF
v_call: TRBV9; j_call: TRBJ1-6; cdr3_aa: CASSEKSRSSYNSPLHF
v_call: TRBV19; j_call: TRBJ2-7; cdr3_aa: CASSLRDGSYEQYF
v_call: TRBV7-8; j_call: TRBJ2-1; cdr3_aa: CASSLTSAGGEQFF
v_call: TRBV5-4; j_call: TRBJ2-3; cdr3_aa: CASSLMGGGDTQYF
v_call: TRBV11-3; j_call: TRBJ2-7; cdr3_aa: CASSLRTGPAYEQYF